One sample yielded the 12 T cell receptor beta chains listed below, sequenced in a study of T cell responses to AZD1222 COVID-19 vaccine. Generated by immunoSEQ multiplex PCR, the TCRdb table keeps only in-frame clones and is missing some. This sample has roughly 190,000 clones, with 85% to 95% found just once. Sequenced material: peripheral blood, taken on day 0 of AZD1222 vaccination. These receptors were taken from an adult in good health.

The chain recombines TRBV5-6 with TRBJ1-2; 9 bases fit TRBD1. The CDR3 sequence is 13 residues long. Trimming removed 4 bases from V and 5 bases from J; junction bases left unmatched: 3. Germline CDR1 and CDR2: SGHDT and YYEEEE. DNA for the CDR3: TGTGCCAGCAGCGCCGGACAGGGGTATGGCTACACCTTC. Translation gives CASSAGQGYGYTF.

J is TRBJ1-2 and V is TRBV19, with TRBD1 matching over 10 bases. The CDR3 length is 16 residues. CDR1 is LNHDA and CDR2 is SQIVND in the germline V gene (reference sequence). Germline trimming cut 9 bases from V and 2 bases from J; bases unmatched to any gene: 12. CDR3 sequence: CASRRDRGSLNYGYTF. CDR3 coding DNA: TGTGCCAGCCGACGGGACAGGGGCTCCTTGAACTATGGCTACACCTTC.

The chain is built from TRBV7-8 and TRBJ1-4; D is uncertain. Germline loops: CDR1 SGHVS, CDR2 FQNEAQ. CDR3 length: 17 residues. V was clipped by 1 base and J by 0 bases, with 12 bases between them. The CDR3 sequence: CASSLGYSRATNEKLFF. In nucleotides, the CDR3 is TGTGCCAGCAGCTTAGGGTACAGCCGAGCAACTAATGAAAAACTGTTTTTT.

The chain joins TRBV2 to TRBJ2-1; D possibly corresponds to TRBD1 (5 bases). The V end lost 7 bases, the J end lost 9 bases, and 13 bases lay between the germline ends. Germline-derived CDR1 and CDR2 are SNHLY and FYNNEI. CDR3 length: 12 residues. CDR3 protein: CASNSGLSEQFF. The CDR3 DNA reads as TGTGCCAGCAATTCAGGGCTTAGTGAGCAGTTCTTC.

The V gene is TRBV4-2, the J gene TRBJ1-1; D remains unclear. CDR1 and CDR2 from the germline V gene are LGHNA and YNFKEQ. The CDR3 has 15 residues. Trimming shortened V by 3 bases and J by 1 base, and 12 bases separated the two germline ends. The CDR3 reads CASSQDGSANTEAFF. The CDR3 DNA follows: TGTGCCAGCAGCCAGGACGGGTCGGCGAACACTGAAGCTTTCTTT.

This chain joins TRBV7-9 and TRBJ2-2; D remains ambiguous. This CDR3 is 13 amino acids long. V dropped 8 bases and J dropped 5 bases, with 12 bases sitting between them. Germline values: CDR1 SEHNR, CDR2 FQNEAQ (reference sequence). The CDR3: CASVRLGTGELFF. The DNA for the CDR3 is TGTGCCAGCGTCCGTCTGGGAACCGGGGAGCTGTTTTTT.

J is TRBJ1-5 and V is TRBV18; no clear D. V was pared by 3 bases and J by 6 bases, with 15 bases between. CDR3 length: 15 residues. Germline V gives CDR1 KGHSH, CDR2 LQKENI. The CDR3 region has the DNA TGTGCCAGCTCACCGAGAGGCGGAGAAGGTCAGCCCCAGCATTTT. It translates to CASSPRGGEGQPQHF.

V usage is TRBV2 and J usage is TRBJ2-3; TRBD2 matches at 14 bases. The ends lost 8 bases at V and 8 bases at J; junction bases unmatched: 15. There are 17 residues in the CDR3. Germline assignment: CDR1 SNHLY and CDR2 FYNNEI. CDR3 in DNA: TGTGCCAGCGGAGGACTAGCGGGGGGCCCCGGACGGGTTACGCAGTATTTT. This gives the protein CASGGLAGGPGRVTQYF.

V usage is TRBV5-1 and J usage is TRBJ2-5; 10 bases map to TRBD2. The germline gives CDR1 SGHRS, CDR2 YFSETQ. The junction had 5 bases not matched to a gene; V was cut back by 4 bases and J by 5 bases. CDR3 size: 14 residues. CDR3 loop: CASSGGLATETQYF. In DNA form, the CDR3 reads TGCGCCAGCAGCGGGGGACTAGCGACCGAGACCCAGTACTTC.

The V and J genes are TRBV12-5 and TRBJ1-5; no clear D gene. The CDR3 is 13 residues long. V lost 2 bases and J 7 bases, leaving 9 bases between the germline ends. The germline CDR1 and CDR2 sequences are LGHNT and FRNRAP. This CDR3 reads CASGLREDQPQHF. As DNA, the CDR3 is TGTGCTAGTGGTTTGAGGGAGGACCAGCCCCAGCATTTT.

The CDR3 DNA is TGTGCCAGCAGCACGGGTAATGAGCAGTTCTTC. Its protein is CASSTGNEQFF. This rearrangement joins TRBV7-3 to TRBJ2-1; D unclear. V lost 5 bases and J 7 bases, leaving 6 bases between the germline ends. CDR3 length: 11 amino acids. Germline V gives CDR1 SGHTA, CDR2 FQGTGA.

The chain couples TRBV6-6 to TRBJ2-1; D remains ambiguous. Trimming took 5 bases from V and 7 from J, leaving 12 bases between them. This CDR3 comprises 13 residues. Per the germline V gene, CDR1 is MNHNY and CDR2 is SVGAGI (reference sequence). This chain's CDR3 is CASSTQNQNEQFF. In DNA, the CDR3 is TGTGCCAGCAGTACCCAAAACCAAAATGAGCAGTTCTTC.